A selection of T cell receptor beta chains follows, all from one sample in a study of blood T cell repertoires in COVID-19. Method: immunoSEQ multiplex PCR; TCRdb's copy keeps in-frame clones and lacks some. The table has around 70,000 clones, around 90% seen once. The sequenced sample consisted of peripheral blood. These TCRs come from a man in his fifties with active COVID-19. CDR3s include the opening cysteine and the closing phenylalanine or tryptophan. The order of the fields is D gene, clone size, V gene, J gene, CDR3 protein, CDR3 DNA. The D gene is left open where the match is weak. For some rows the clone size is stated as once, few or many, or as a class when expanded; others skip it.

>TRBD1|NA|TRBV5-1|TRBJ1-1
CASSIQGAETEAFF
TGCGCCAGCAGCATCCAGGGGGCGGAAACTGAAGCTTTCTTT
>NA|NA|TRBV7-2|TRBJ2-3
CASSGPGASTDTQYF
TGTGCCAGCAGCGGCCCGGGAGCTAGCACAGATACGCAGTATTTT
>TRBD1|NA|TRBV9|TRBJ1-1
CASSIGTGLHAFF
TGTGCCAGCAGCATAGGGACAGGGCTCCATGCTTTCTTT
>TRBD1|NA|TRBV7-2|TRBJ2-7
CASSPGTGSYEQYF
TGTGCCAGCAGTCCCGGGACAGGGTCCTACGAGCAGTACTTC
>TRBD1|NA|TRBV7-9|TRBJ1-2
CASSLDRGYGYTF
TGTGCCAGCAGCTTGGACAGGGGATATGGCTACACCTTC
>TRBD1|NA|TRBV28|TRBJ2-5
CASSPRGTGAQETQYF
TGTGCCAGCAGCCCAAGGGGGACAGGGGCCCAAGAGACCCAGTACTTC
>NA|NA|TRBV19|TRBJ1-1
CASSIEGYGEQNTEAFF
TGTGCCAGTAGTATAGAGGGGTACGGGGAACAGAACACTGAAGCTTTCTTT
>NA|NA|TRBV4-1|TRBJ2-1
CASSPSYSYNEQFF
TGCGCCAGCAGCCCCAGTTATTCCTACAATGAGCAGTTCTTC
>TRBD2|NA|TRBV5-4|TRBJ2-7
CASSTMAGGGIHEQYF
TGTGCCAGCAGTACAATGGCCGGGGGAGGGATCCACGAGCAGTACTTC
>TRBD1|NA|TRBV5-6|TRBJ2-2
CASSLATGTNTGELFF
TGTGCCAGCAGCTTGGCGACAGGGACGAACACCGGGGAGCTGTTTTTT
>NA|NA|TRBV28|TRBJ2-5
CASSPPTGSETQYF
TGTGCCAGCAGTCCGCCGACAGGCTCCGAGACCCAGTACTTC
>TRBD2|NA|TRBV7-2|TRBJ2-1
CASSFGIAGNNEQFF
TGTGCCAGCAGCTTCGGGATAGCGGGGAACAATGAGCAGTTCTTC
>NA|NA|TRBV9|TRBJ1-1
CASSVGGLSGTEAFF
TGTGCCAGCAGCGTAGGAGGACTCTCGGGTACTGAAGCTTTCTTT
>TRBD1|NA|TRBV24-1|TRBJ1-2
CATSAGGTGEGGYTF
TGTGCCACCAGTGCCGGCGGGACAGGGGAGGGTGGCTACACCTTC
>NA|NA|TRBV19|TRBJ2-3
CASSIVPRDSGTDTQYF
TGTGCCAGTAGTATAGTCCCCCGGGACTCCGGGACAGATACGCAGTATTTT
>NA|NA|TRBV4-1|TRBJ1-1
CASSQDKRGTEAFF
TGCGCCAGCAGCCAAGATAAGAGGGGGACTGAAGCTTTCTTT
>NA|NA|TRBV28|TRBJ2-3
CASSSPSTRKGTDTQYF
TGTGCCAGCAGTTCCCCATCGACACGAAAGGGCACAGATACGCAGTATTTT
>TRBD2|NA|TRBV9|TRBJ2-1
CASSVERRGGPTMMQFF
TGTGCCAGCAGCGTAGAGAGGCGGGGGGGCCCTACAATGATGCAGTTCTTC
>NA|NA|TRBV11-2|TRBJ2-3
CASSVGGIADTQYF
TGTGCCAGCAGCGTAGGAGGGATAGCAGATACGCAGTATTTT
>NA|once|TRBV29-1|TRBJ1-4
CSASATNEKLFF
TGCAGCGCCAGCGCAACTAATGAAAAACTGTTTTTT
>NA|NA|TRBV6-5|TRBJ1-2
CASSRSGGFDYGYTF
TGTGCCAGCAGTAGAAGCGGGGGGTTCGACTATGGCTACACCTTC
>TRBD1|NA|TRBV18|TRBJ2-2
CASSRPGQGATGELFF
TGTGCCAGCTCCCGTCCGGGACAGGGGGCCACCGGGGAGCTGTTTTTT
>NA|once|TRBV27|TRBJ1-2
CASTNSGSRRYGYTF
TGTGCCAGCACCAACAGCGGCTCCAGGAGGTACGGCTACACCTTC
>TRBD2|NA|TRBV5-1|TRBJ2-5
CASSFRGSGQETQYF
TGCGCCAGCAGCTTCAGAGGTAGCGGGCAAGAGACCCAGTACTTC
>TRBD2|NA|TRBV9|TRBJ2-3
CASSPGGTSGASYTDTQYF
TGTGCCAGCAGCCCCGGCGGGACTAGCGGGGCCAGTTACACAGATACGCAGTATTTT
>TRBD1|NA|TRBV5-1|TRBJ1-2
CASSLGQGPNYGYTF
TGCGCCAGCAGCTTGGGACAGGGACCTAACTATGGCTACACCTTC
>NA|NA|TRBV19|TRBJ2-7
CASSYGSYEQYF
TGTGCCAGTAGTTACGGTTCCTACGAGCAGTACTTC
>NA|NA|TRBV6-5|TRBJ2-5
CASSLQEGQETQYF
TGTGCCAGCAGTTTGCAGGAGGGGCAGGAGACCCAGTACTTC
>TRBD1|NA|TRBV28|TRBJ2-4
CASIPQGPKNIQYF
TGTGCCAGCATCCCACAGGGGCCGAAAAACATTCAGTACTTC
>NA|NA|TRBV7-3|TRBJ2-2
CASSSQWNTGELFF
TGTGCCAGCAGCTCGCAGTGGAACACCGGGGAGCTGTTTTTT
>TRBD1|NA|TRBV9|TRBJ1-2
CASSAGQDYGYTF
TGTGCCAGCAGCGCGGGACAGGACTATGGCTACACCTTC
>NA|NA|TRBV24-1|TRBJ2-2
CATSDSRVGELFF
TGTGCCACCAGTGACTCGAGGGTGGGGGAGCTGTTTTTT
>TRBD2|NA|TRBV4-3|TRBJ2-1
CASSPQGAGAVEQFF
TGCGCCAGCAGCCCCCAGGGAGCGGGAGCGGTTGAGCAGTTCTTC
>NA|NA|TRBV3-1/TRBV3-2|TRBJ2-3
CASNLGSEGTQYF
TGTGCCAGCAACCTGGGTTCGGAGGGGACGCAGTATTTT
>TRBD2|NA|TRBV7-2|TRBJ2-3
CASSFLAGGLDTQYF
TGTGCCAGCAGCTTCCTAGCGGGAGGATTAGATACGCAGTATTTT
>TRBD1|NA|TRBV7-6|TRBJ2-6
CASSLATGYSFSGANVLTF
TGTGCCAGCAGCTTAGCGACAGGGTACTCCTTCTCTGGGGCCAACGTCCTGACTTTC
>NA|NA|TRBV11-2|TRBJ2-5
CASSDHDRYQETQYF
TGTGCCAGCAGCGATCATGACAGATACCAAGAGACCCAGTACTTC
>NA|NA|TRBV5-1|TRBJ2-2
CASSFVPRGNTGELFF
TGCGCCAGCAGCTTTGTGCCCCGGGGGAACACCGGGGAGCTGTTTTTT
>NA|NA|TRBV4-1|TRBJ2-7
CASTLTPNNYEQYF
TGCGCCAGCACGCTAACCCCAAATAATTACGAGCAGTACTTC
>NA|NA|TRBV6-5|TRBJ2-2
CASSYSNRGFGELFF
TGTGCCAGCAGTTACTCGAACCGGGGTTTCGGGGAGCTGTTTTTT
>TRBD2|NA|TRBV27|TRBJ2-7
CASSLLAGVSYEQYF
TGTGCCAGCAGTTTACTAGCGGGGGTGTCCTACGAGCAGTACTTC
>NA|NA|TRBV11-2|TRBJ2-5
CASSRRWGVETQYF
TGTGCCAGCAGTCGCCGGTGGGGAGTAGAGACCCAGTACTTC
>TRBD2|NA|TRBV4-2|TRBJ2-3
CASSQLGGGPQVSHTDTQYF
TGTGCCAGCAGCCAACTCGGGGGGGGGCCCCAGGTCAGTCACACAGATACGCAGTATTTT
>NA|NA|TRBV24-1|TRBJ2-1
CATSDGRGVSSYNEQFF
TGTGCCACCAGTGATGGCCGCGGGGTTAGCTCCTACAATGAGCAGTTCTTC
>TRBD1|NA|TRBV25-1|TRBJ1-4
CASSKTGGNEKLFF
TGTGCCAGCAGTAAGACAGGGGGGAATGAAAAACTGTTTTTT
>NA|NA|TRBV5-6|TRBJ1-3
CASSFRAGNTIYF
TGTGCCAGCAGCTTCCGGGCTGGAAACACCATATATTTT
>NA|NA|TRBV4-3|TRBJ1-2
CASSQDFGSLNYGYTF
TGCGCCAGCAGCCAAGATTTTGGCAGTTTAAACTATGGCTACACCTTC
>NA|NA|TRBV19|TRBJ2-1
CASSPTGNEQFF
TGTGCCAGTAGTCCTACAGGGAATGAGCAGTTCTTC
>TRBD1|NA|TRBV5-6|TRBJ2-7
CASSFPDRGYEQYF
TGTGCCAGCAGCTTCCCGGACAGGGGTTACGAGCAGTACTTC
>NA|NA|TRBV30|TRBJ2-1
CAWTLTGSLGEQFF
TGTGCCTGGACCTTAACGGGGTCTCTCGGTGAGCAGTTCTTC
>TRBD2|NA|TRBV7-8|TRBJ2-1
CASSTKTSGSPEQFF
TGTGCCAGCAGCACAAAGACTAGCGGGTCGCCTGAGCAGTTCTTC
>NA|NA|TRBV9|TRBJ2-1
CASSVGGGAYNEQFF
TGTGCCAGCAGCGTAGGAGGCGGGGCCTACAATGAGCAGTTCTTC